Included here is one T cell receptor (beta chain) sequence, with context. Its binding antigen is unknown. No per-base quality is available; no much larger clone lies one base away. The data stem from a study of beta chain features in type 1 diabetes (dated by TCRdb to 2016 to 2019). About the full investigation: Patients and healthy donors did not differ in mean age, gender distribution, total cell number or subset yield. In the study, TCRB repertoires of sorted circulating CD4+ T cell subsets from recently diagnosed type 1 diabetes patients were compared with those of matched healthy donors. Across all samples, fewer than 130 million sorted cells were examined, and cell number per subset correlated strongly with RNA yield. Regulatory and stem cell-like memory subsets were isolated from only 8 patients and roughly 8 healthy donors, whereas naive and central memory subsets came from all 30 or so donors. Findings and caveats that apply to the study as a whole: PCR may preferentially amplify shorter templates, but because patient and control samples were amplified and corrected together, any resulting skew would affect both groups equally. Patients with type 1 diabetes made fewer insertions and deleted more nucleotides at VDJ recombination sites, implying thymic rearrangement abnormalities. A moderate but significant shortening of TCRB CDR3 length was observed in type 1 diabetes patients in all four CD4+ subsets. Only small numbers of individuals were included in the HLA sub-analyses, which left unresolved whether HLA type had any influence on TCRB rearrangement. Naive, central memory and regulatory TCRB repertoires appeared to be more similar among patients than among healthy donors. Because cDNA was sequenced instead of genomic DNA, activated cells with high expression could be over-represented, although the groups did not differ in activation or CD3 levels.

Each donor gave one peripheral blood draw, approximately 0.11 L on average, collected into heparinised tubes. A BD FACSAria II was used to sort naive, central memory, regulatory and stem cell-like memory CD4+ T cells with a panel that included CD45RO, CCR7, CD25, CD127, CD95 and CD27. Purity was above 98% for every sorted population. PBMCs were separated immediately by Lymphoprep density gradient centrifugation and were stained directly, without being cultured. So that batch effects would be minimized, each experiment stained and sorted samples in pairs, pairing one healthy donor with one patient. The entire isolated RNA was reverse transcribed using the High Capacity cDNA Reverse Transcription Kit, and thus expressed TCRB transcripts were sequenced. Naive, central memory and regulatory T cell samples underwent deep immunoSEQ sequencing, averaging approximately 3.3 million total reads per sample. Sorted cells were lysed in RLT buffer and RNA was extracted with DNase-treated RNeasy Micro or Mini kits, depending on cell number. To prevent cross-contamination, every cell subset was processed on its own, while patient and healthy donor samples were processed together. Using the immunoSEQ multiplex PCR, TCRB sequences were amplified from cDNA into 87-bp fragments spanning the CDR3 region. Sequencing of the amplicons was performed on the Illumina HiSeq platform. Per the source publication's procedure: PCR bias was computationally corrected using synthetic template baselines, reads within Hamming distance 2 were collapsed, and singletons that could not be merged were discarded. By aligning reads against IMGT, V, D and J genes, CDR3 length, and insertions or deletions at six rearrangement sites were assigned. Within each subset, clonotype counts were normalized to the number of sorted cells before true diversity and Gini coefficients were calculated with the tcR R package. Repertoire sharing was quantified using the overlap coefficient calculated on TCRB nucleotide sequences. As a proxy for the pre-selection repertoire, out-of-frame TCRB sequences from naive cells were analyzed. The immuneACCESS repertoire file appears here via TCRdb, limited to in-frame rearrangements. These files lack a portion of the clones; in checked studies, under half of the deficit traces to unresolved V genes, and the cause of the others is not known. The V and J calls and clone size were taken over from that table, and D and trimming were inferred from the DNA. This sample comprises roughly 340,000 clones, less than 15% of them detected only once. In total, the top ten clones hold 0.015% of the sample.

The sequencing sample was made of naive CD4+ T cells from blood. What the cell subset or site label conveys for this sample: true naive CD4+ T cells. The sequence derives from a woman younger than 35 with type 1 diabetes.

The DNA sequence reads TGTGCCAGCAGCTTAGCGGGAGTTTCCACAGATACGCAGTATTTT. Translation gives CASSLAGVSTDTQYF. This chain joins TRBV11-2 to TRBJ2-3; a tentative D match to TRBD2 spans 6 bases. The CDR3 measures 15 amino acids from cysteine to phenylalanine. Here the CDR3 DNA is all that survives: 45 bases in frame from base 1. The germline V gene gives CDR1 as SGHAT and CDR2 as FQNNGV. V gives up 1 base and J gives up 2 bases, and the segment between their germline ends measures 10 bases. With the portions outside the CDR3 filled from the reference TRBV11-2 and TRBJ2-3 genes, the complete variable region becomes EAGVAQSPRYKIIEKRQSVAFWCNPISGHATLYWYQQILGQGPKLLIQFQNNGVVDDSQLPKDRFSAERLKGVDSTLKIQPAKLEDSAVYLCASSLAGVSTDTQYFGPGTRLTVL.